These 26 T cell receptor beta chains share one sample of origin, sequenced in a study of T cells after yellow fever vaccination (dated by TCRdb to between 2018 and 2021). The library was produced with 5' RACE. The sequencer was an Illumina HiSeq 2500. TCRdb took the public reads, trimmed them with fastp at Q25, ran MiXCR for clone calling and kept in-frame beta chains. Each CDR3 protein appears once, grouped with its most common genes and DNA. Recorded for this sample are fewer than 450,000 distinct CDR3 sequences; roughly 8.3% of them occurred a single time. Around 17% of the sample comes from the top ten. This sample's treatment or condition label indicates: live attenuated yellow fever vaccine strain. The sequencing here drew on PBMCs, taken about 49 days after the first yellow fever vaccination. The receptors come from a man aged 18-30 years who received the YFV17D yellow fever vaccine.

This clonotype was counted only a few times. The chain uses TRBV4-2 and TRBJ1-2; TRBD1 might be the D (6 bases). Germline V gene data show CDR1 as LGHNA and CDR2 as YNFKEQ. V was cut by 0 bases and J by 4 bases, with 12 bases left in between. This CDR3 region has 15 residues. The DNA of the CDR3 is TGTGCCAGCAGCCAAGATTACAGGGTGGTCTATGGCTACACCTTC. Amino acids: CASSQDYRVVYGYTF.

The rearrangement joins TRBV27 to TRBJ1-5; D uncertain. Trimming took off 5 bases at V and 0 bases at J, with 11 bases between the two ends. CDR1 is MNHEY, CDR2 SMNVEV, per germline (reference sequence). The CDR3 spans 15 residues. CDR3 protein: CASSKYRDSNQPQHF. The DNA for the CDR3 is TGTGCCAGCAGTAAATACAGAGATAGCAATCAGCCCCAGCATTTT.

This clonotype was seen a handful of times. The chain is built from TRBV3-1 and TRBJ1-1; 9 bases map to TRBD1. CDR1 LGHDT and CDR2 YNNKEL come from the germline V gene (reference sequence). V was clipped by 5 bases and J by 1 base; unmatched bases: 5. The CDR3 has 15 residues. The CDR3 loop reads CASSATGGWNTEAFF. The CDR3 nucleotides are TGTGCCAGCAGCGCAACAGGGGGCTGGAACACTGAAGCTTTCTTT.

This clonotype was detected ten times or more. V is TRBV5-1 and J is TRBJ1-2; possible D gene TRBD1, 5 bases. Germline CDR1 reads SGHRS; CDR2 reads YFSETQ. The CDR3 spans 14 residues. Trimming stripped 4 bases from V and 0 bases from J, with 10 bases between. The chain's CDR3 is CASSQDSPNYGYTF. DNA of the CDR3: TGCGCCAGCAGCCAAGACAGCCCTAACTATGGCTACACCTTC.

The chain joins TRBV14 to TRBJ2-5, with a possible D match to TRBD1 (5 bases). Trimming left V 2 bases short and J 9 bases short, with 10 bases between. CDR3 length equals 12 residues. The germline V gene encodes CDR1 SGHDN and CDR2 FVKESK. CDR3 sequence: CASSQPDSSQYF. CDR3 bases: TGTGCCAGCAGCCAACCTGACAGCTCCCAGTACTTC.

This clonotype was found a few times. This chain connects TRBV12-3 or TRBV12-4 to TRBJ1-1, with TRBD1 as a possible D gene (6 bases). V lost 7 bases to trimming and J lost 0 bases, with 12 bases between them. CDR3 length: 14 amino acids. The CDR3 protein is CASNMGGLNTEAFF. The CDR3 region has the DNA TGTGCCAGCAACATGGGGGGGCTGAACACTGAAGCTTTCTTT.

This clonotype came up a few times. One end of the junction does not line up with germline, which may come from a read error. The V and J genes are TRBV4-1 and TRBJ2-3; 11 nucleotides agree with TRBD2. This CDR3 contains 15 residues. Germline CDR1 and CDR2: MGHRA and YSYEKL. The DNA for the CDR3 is TGCGCCAGCAGTCCGGCTAGCGGGGGGCGAGATAGGCAGTATTTT. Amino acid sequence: CASSPASGGRDRQYF.

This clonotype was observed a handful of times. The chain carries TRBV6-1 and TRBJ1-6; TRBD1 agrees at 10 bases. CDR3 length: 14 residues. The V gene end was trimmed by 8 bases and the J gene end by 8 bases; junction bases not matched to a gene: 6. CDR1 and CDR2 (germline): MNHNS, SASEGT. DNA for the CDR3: TGTGCCAGCGCGGCAGACAGGGGGCATTCACCCCTCCACTTT. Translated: CASAADRGHSPLHF.

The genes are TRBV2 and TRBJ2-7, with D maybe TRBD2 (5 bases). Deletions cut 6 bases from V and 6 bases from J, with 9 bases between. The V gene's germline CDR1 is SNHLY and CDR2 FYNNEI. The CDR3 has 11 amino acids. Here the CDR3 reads CASRFTSEQYF. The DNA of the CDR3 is TGTGCCAGCAGGTTTACTAGCGAGCAGTACTTC.

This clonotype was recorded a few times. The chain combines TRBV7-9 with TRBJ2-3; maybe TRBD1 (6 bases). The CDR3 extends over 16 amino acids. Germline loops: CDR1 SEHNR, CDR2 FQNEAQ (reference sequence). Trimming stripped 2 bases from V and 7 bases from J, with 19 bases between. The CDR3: CASSLYRDNRMYTQYF. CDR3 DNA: TGTGCCAGCAGCTTATACCGGGACAACCGCATGTATACGCAGTATTTT. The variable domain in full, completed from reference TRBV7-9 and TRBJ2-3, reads DTGVSQNPRHKITKRGQNVTFRCDPISEHNRLYWYRQTLGQGPEFLTYFQNEAQLEKSRLLSDRFSAERPKGSFSTLEIQRTEQGDSAMYLCASSLYRDNRMYTQYFGPGTRLTVL.

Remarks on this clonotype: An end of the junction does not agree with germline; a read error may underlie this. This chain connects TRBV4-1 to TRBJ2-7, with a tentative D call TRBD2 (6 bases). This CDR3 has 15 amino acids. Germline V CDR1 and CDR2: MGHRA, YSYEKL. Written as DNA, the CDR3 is TGCGCCAGCAGCCAAGATGTTCGGACTCCGGGGGAGCCGTACTTC. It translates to CASSQDVRTPGEPYF.

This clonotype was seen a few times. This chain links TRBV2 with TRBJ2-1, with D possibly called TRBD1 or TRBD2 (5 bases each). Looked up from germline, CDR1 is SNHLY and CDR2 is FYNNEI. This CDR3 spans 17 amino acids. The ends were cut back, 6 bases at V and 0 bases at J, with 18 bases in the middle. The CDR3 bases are TGTGCCAGCAGGGAGTCCCGACGGGGCAGCTCCTACAATGAGCAGTTCTTC. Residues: CASRESRRGSSYNEQFF.

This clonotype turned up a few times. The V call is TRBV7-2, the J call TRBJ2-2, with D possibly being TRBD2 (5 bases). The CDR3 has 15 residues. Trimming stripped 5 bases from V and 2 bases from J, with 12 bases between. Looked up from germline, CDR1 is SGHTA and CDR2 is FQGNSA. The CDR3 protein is CASSTGYFNTGELFF. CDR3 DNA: TGTGCCAGCAGCACGGGATACTTTAACACCGGGGAGCTGTTTTTT.

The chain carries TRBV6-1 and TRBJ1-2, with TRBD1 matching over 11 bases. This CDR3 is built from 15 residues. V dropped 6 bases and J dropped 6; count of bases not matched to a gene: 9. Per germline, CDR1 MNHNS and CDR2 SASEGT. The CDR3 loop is CASSPGQGASNGYTF. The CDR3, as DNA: TGTGCCAGCAGCCCAGGACAGGGGGCTTCGAATGGCTACACCTTC.

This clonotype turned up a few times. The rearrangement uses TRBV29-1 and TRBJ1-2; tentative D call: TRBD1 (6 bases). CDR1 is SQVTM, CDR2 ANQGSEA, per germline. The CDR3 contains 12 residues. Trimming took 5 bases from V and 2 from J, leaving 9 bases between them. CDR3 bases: TGCAGCGTTTCCGGACAGAACTATGGCTACACCTTC. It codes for CSVSGQNYGYTF.

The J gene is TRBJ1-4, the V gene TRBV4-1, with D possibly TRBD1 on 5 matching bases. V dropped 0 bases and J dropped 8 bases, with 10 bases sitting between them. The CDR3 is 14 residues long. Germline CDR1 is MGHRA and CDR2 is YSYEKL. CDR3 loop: CASSQDPGSEKLFF. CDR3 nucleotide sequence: TGCGCCAGCAGCCAAGATCCAGGGTCGGAAAAACTGTTTTTT.

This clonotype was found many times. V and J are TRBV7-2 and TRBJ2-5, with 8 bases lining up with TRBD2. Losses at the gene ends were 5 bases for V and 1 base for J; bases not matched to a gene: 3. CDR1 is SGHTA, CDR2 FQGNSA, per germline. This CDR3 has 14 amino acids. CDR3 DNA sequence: TGTGCCAGCAGCCAAGCGGGGGCCCAAGAGACCCAGTACTTC. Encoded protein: CASSQAGAQETQYF. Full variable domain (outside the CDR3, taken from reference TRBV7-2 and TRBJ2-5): GAGVSQSPSNKVTEKGKDVELRCDPISGHTALYWYRQSLGQGLEFLIYFQGNSAPDKSGLPSDRFSAERTGGSVSTLTIQRTQQEDSAVYLCASSQAGAQETQYFGPGTRLLVL.

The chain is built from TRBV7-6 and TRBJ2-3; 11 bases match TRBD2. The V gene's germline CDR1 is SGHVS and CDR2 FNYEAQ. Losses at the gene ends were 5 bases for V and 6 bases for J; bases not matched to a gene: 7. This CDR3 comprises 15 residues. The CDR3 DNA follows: TGTGCCAGCAGCGTACTAGCGGGGGCCACCGATACGCAGTATTTT. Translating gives CASSVLAGATDTQYF.

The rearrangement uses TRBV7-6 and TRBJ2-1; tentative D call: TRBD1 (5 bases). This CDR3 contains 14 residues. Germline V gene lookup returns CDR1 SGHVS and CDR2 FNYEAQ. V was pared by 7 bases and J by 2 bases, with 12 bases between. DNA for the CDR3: TGTGCCAGCACACAGGCGACCGCCTACAATGAGCAGTTCTTC. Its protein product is CASTQATAYNEQFF.

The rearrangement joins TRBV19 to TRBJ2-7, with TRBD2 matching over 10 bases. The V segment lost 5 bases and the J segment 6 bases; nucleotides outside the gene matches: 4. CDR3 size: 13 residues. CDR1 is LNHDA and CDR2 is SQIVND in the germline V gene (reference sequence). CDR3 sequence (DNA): TGTGCCAGTAGTCTAGCGGGGGAGGCCGAGCAGTACTTC. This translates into CASSLAGEAEQYF.

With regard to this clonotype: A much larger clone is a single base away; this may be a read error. Written as DNA, the CDR3 is TGCTGTGCTAGGCAGGGGGCGCGAACAGATACGCAGTATTTT. Its protein is CCARQGARTDTQYF. The rearrangement links TRBV20-1 to TRBJ2-3; 8 bases line up with TRBD1. The CDR3 extends over 14 amino acids. CDR1 DFQATT and CDR2 SNEGSKA come from the germline V gene (reference sequence).

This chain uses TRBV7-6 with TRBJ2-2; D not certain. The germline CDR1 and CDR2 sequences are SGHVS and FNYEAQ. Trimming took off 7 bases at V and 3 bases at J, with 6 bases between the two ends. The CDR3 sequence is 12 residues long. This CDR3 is CASTSDTGELFF. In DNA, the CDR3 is TGTGCCAGCACCTCCGACACCGGGGAGCTGTTTTTT.

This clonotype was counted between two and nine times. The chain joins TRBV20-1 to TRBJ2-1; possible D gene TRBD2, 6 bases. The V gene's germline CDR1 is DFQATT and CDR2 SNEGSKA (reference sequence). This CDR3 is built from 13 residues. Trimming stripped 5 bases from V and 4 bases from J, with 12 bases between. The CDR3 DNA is TGCAGTGCTGGGGGTCTAGCGTACAATGAGCAGTTCTTC. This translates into CSAGGLAYNEQFF.

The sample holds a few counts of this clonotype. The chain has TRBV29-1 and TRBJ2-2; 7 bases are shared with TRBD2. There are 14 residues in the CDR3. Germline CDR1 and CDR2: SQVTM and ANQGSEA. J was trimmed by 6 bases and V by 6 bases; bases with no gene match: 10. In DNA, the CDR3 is TGCAGCGTAGGACGGGAGAGCGGGGCCGGGGAGCTGTTTTTT. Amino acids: CSVGRESGAGELFF.

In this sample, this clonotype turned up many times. The CDR3 nucleotides read TGCAGTGCCCAAGGAGGAATTTCCACAGATACGCAGTATTTT. Translated: CSAQGGISTDTQYF. The chain joins TRBV20-1 to TRBJ2-3; a weak D match, TRBD2 (5 bases). Germline values: CDR1 DFQATT, CDR2 SNEGSKA (reference sequence). V gave up 6 bases and J gave up 2 bases, with 15 bases separating them. CDR3 length: 14 amino acids.

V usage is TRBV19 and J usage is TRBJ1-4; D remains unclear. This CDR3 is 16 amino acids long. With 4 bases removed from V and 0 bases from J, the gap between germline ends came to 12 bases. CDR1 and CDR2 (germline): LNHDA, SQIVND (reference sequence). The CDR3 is CASSSLRRATNEKLFF. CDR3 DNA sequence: TGTGCCAGTAGTAGCCTTCGACGGGCAACTAATGAAAAACTGTTTTTT.